This T cell receptor beta chain was documented in a study of early T cells in non-severe SARS-CoV-2 infection. Study at large: The sequenced material was bulk RNA from unsorted whole blood, and its chains were unpaired. Points from the study as a whole: Matching against VDJdb likely underestimated virus-specific expansions, favoring anti-spike CD8.

Germline V gene data show CDR1 as MDHEN and CDR2 as SYDVKM. Trimming took 2 bases from V and 1 from J, leaving 3 bases between them. This CDR3 has 12 residues. The sample holds many counts of this clonotype. Its specificity is not known. Unique molecular identifiers tagged individual cDNA molecules. TCRdb itself ran the 5' RACE reads through MiXCR, one entry per CDR3 protein. The sample includes approximately 50,000 distinct CDR3 sequences, about 9.3% of them seen just once. The source material was whole blood. This TCR was recovered from an adult who was a healthcare worker with PCR-confirmed SARS-CoV-2 infection or an uninfected control (not recorded which). The V and J genes are TRBV28 and TRBJ2-7; D remains unclear. The CDR3 protein is CASSLQSYEQYF. As DNA, the CDR3 is TGTGCCAGCAGTTTACAGTCCTACGAGCAGTACTTC.